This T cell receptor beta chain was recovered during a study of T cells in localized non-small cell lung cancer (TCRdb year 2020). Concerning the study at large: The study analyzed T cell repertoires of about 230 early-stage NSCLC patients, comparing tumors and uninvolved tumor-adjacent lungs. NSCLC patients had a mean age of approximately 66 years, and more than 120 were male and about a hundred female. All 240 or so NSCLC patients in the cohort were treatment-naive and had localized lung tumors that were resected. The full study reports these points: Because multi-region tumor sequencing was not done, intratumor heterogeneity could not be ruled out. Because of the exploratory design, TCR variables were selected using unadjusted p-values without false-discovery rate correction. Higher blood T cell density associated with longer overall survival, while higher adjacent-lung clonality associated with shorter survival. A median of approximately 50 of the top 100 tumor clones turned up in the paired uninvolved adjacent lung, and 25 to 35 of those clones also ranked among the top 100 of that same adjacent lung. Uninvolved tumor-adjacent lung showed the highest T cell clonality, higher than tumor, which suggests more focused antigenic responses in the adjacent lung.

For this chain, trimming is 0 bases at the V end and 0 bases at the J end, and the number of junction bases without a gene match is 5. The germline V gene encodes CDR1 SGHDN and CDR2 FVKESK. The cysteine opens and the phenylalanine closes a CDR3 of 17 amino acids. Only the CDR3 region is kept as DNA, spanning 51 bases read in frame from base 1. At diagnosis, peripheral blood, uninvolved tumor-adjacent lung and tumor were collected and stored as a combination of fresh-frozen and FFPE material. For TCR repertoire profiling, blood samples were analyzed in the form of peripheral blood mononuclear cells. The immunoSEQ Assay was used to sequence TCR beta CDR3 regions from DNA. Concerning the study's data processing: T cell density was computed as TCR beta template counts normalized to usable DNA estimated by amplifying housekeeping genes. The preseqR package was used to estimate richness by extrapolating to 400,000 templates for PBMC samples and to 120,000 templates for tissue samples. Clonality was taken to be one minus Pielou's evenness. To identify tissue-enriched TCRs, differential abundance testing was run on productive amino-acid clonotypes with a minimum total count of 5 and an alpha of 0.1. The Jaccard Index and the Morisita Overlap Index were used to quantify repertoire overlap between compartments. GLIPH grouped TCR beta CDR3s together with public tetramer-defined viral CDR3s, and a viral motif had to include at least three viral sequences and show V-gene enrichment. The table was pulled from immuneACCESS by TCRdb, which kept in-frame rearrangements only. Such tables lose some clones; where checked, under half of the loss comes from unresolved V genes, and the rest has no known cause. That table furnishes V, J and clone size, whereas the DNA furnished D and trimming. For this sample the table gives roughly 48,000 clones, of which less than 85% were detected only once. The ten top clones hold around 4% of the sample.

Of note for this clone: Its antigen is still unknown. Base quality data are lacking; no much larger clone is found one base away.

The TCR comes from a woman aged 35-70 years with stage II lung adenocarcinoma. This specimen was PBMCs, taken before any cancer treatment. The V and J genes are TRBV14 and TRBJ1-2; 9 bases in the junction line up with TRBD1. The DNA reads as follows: TGTGCCAGCAGCCAAGATCTGGGACAGGGAGCTAACTATGGCTACACCTTC. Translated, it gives CASSQDLGQGANYGYTF.